A single sample gave rise to the 13 T cell receptor beta chains below, sequenced in a study of blood T cells in healthy people across ages. PCR was performed a second time for about 7 to 11 cycles using a sample-barcoded 5' primer and a J-beta primer mix. MiXCR, applied by TCRdb to the 5' RACE reads, yields one record per CDR3 protein. The sample includes around 780,000 distinct CDR3 sequences, roughly three fifths of them seen just once. The source material was blood. The receptor source for this set is a man aged 35-49 years in good health.

This chain connects TRBV19 to TRBJ2-1; 7 positions agree with TRBD2. J lost 6 bases, V lost 0 bases, and 11 bases had no gene match. The CDR3 has 17 residues. From germline, CDR1 is LNHDA and CDR2 SQIVND (reference sequence). The CDR3 DNA sequence: TGTGCCAGTAGTATAGATTTTACCAGCGGGGTAGTCAATGAGCAGTTCTTC. Translating it yields CASSIDFTSGVVNEQFF.

The rearrangement joins TRBV20-1 to TRBJ2-4; D is uncertain. Near its end, the DNA agrees better with TRBJ2-7, so the J call may be wrong. In germline, CDR1 is DFQATT, CDR2 SNEGSKA (reference sequence). The CDR3 length is 15 residues. CDR3 region: CSARDELEADYEQYF. In DNA form, the CDR3 reads TGCAGTGCTAGAGATGAATTAGAGGCAGACTACGAGCAGTACTTC.

The gene calls are TRBV20-1 and TRBJ2-1, with D tentatively TRBD2 (6 bases). Germline values: CDR1 DFQATT, CDR2 SNEGSKA (reference sequence). This CDR3 contains 10 residues. CDR3 DNA: TGCAGGACGGGACTCAATGAGCAGTTCTTC. Its protein product is CRTGLNEQFF.

Only a few counts were recorded for this clonotype. The junction and the germline gene differ at one end; a read error may be behind it. The rearrangement uses TRBV12-3 or TRBV12-4 and TRBJ2-3; D is unclear. The CDR3 has 11 residues. The CDR3 here is CASTLKDTQYF. CDR3 in DNA: TGTGCCAGCACTTTAAAGGATACGCAGTATTTT.

The chain uses TRBV5-1 and TRBJ2-5, with D maybe TRBD1 (6 bases). CDR1 and CDR2 from the germline V gene are SGHRS and YFSETQ. The CDR3 consists of 14 residues. Between the trimmed V and J ends, which lost 6 bases and 0 bases, there was a span of 12 bases. CDR3 bases: TGCGCCAGCAATCGTGACAGGAACCAAGAGACCCAGTACTTC. This encodes CASNRDRNQETQYF.

The chain joins TRBV12-3 or TRBV12-4 to TRBJ2-1, with D possibly TRBD2 on 6 matching bases. CDR3 length: 16 amino acids. V was cut by 3 bases and J by 2 bases, with 14 bases left in between. This CDR3 reads CASSFSGLPPYNEQFF. The DNA of the CDR3 is TGTGCCAGCAGTTTTAGCGGTCTTCCCCCCTACAATGAGCAGTTCTTC.

This clonotype was recorded a few times. The chain couples TRBV7-8 to TRBJ1-2; D is uncertain. Germline V CDR1 and CDR2: SGHVS, FQNEAQ. Between the trimmed V and J ends, which lost 5 bases and 4 bases, there was a span of 20 bases. The CDR3 runs to 16 residues. The CDR3 region has the DNA TGTGCCAGCAGCCCTTTTCAGAGAGTCGGATCCTATGGCTACACCTTC. Translated: CASSPFQRVGSYGYTF.

This clonotype was detected ten times or more. V usage is TRBV4-2 and J usage is TRBJ1-2; D gene ambiguous. V shed 4 bases and J shed 4 bases, with 4 bases lying between them. This CDR3 comprises 11 residues. Germline V CDR1 and CDR2: LGHNA, YNFKEQ. Here the CDR3 DNA reads TGTGCCAGCAGCCCTGGCTATGGCTACACCTTC. Translating gives CASSPGYGYTF.

The V gene is TRBV25-1, the J gene TRBJ2-7; TRBD1 agrees at 9 bases. CDR1 MGHDK and CDR2 SYGVNS come from the germline V gene. The junction had 8 bases not matched to a gene; V was cut back by 5 bases and J by 6 bases. The CDR3 contains 14 residues. CDR3 DNA sequence: TGTGCCAGCAGTAAACCGGGACAGGGTCTCGAGCAGTACTTC. Its translation is CASSKPGQGLEQYF.

J is TRBJ2-6 and V is TRBV7-9; tentative D call: TRBD1 (6 bases). V was clipped by 10 bases and J by 1 base, with 14 bases between them. From germline, CDR1 is SEHNR and CDR2 FQNEAQ (reference sequence). This CDR3 has 15 amino acids. CDR3 protein: CANSWDNSGANVLTF. As DNA, the CDR3 is TGTGCCAACAGTTGGGACAATTCTGGGGCCAACGTCCTGACTTTC. Drawing the rest from reference TRBV7-9 and TRBJ2-6, the complete variable domain is DTGVSQNPRHKITKRGQNVTFRCDPISEHNRLYWYRQTLGQGPEFLTYFQNEAQLEKSRLLSDRFSAERPKGSFSTLEIQRTEQGDSAMYLCANSWDNSGANVLTFGAGSRLTVL.

In regard to this clonotype: A read error may explain this, as a much larger clone is one base away. This sequence joins TRBV18 and TRBJ2-1, with no clear D. CDR3 length: 14 residues. V lost 4 bases, J lost 8 bases, and 15 bases lay in between. Germline loops: CDR1 KGHSH, CDR2 LQKENI. The CDR3 DNA is TGTGCCAGCTCACGATGGGAATCCAACGATGAGCAGTTCTTC. Residues: CASSRWESNDEQFF.

This clonotype came up once. The rearrangement links TRBV7-6 to TRBJ2-3; 8 positions agree with TRBD1. Germline V gene sequence: CDR1 SGHVS, CDR2 FNYEAQ. Losses at the gene ends were 5 bases for V and 1 base for J; bases not matched to a gene: 8. The CDR3 totals 16 residues. CDR3 loop: CASSLDAGQGTDTQYF. The CDR3, as DNA: TGTGCCAGCAGCCTTGACGCGGGACAGGGCACAGATACGCAGTATTTT.

CDR3 nucleotides: TGTGCCAGCAGCTTACGACAGGGGGATACAGGTCAGCCCCAGCATTTT. The encoded protein is CASSLRQGDTGQPQHF. The genes are TRBV12-3 or TRBV12-4 and TRBJ1-5; 9 positions agree with TRBD1. The CDR3 is 16 amino acids. V was clipped by 6 bases and J by 6 bases; unmatched bases: 12.